This T cell receptor beta chain was found in a study of T cells after posttransplantation cyclophosphamide (TCRdb year 2016). Turning to the overall study: Using TRB sequencing, the study followed how the T cell repertoire reconstituted after myeloablative bone marrow transplantation in which posttransplantation cyclophosphamide served as GVHD prophylaxis. In 3 patients, up to roughly 3 additional blood samples taken between 2 and 5.2 years after transplant also underwent TRB sequencing, as did pretransplant blood from several patients. TRB sequencing was performed on blood from all 35 or so PTCy patients with 1-year posttransplant specimens. Public TRB sequences were queried against a database of over 3,500 sequences associated with responses to pathogens, tumor antigens, self-antigens and alloantigens. Because TRA and TRB clonality correlated tightly in ten or so samples, later TCR analyses were limited to TRB. Samples from around 40 PTCy-treated patients and approximately 15 related bone marrow donors of those patients were subjected to antigen receptor sequencing. Findings and caveats that apply to the study as a whole: At 1-2 months, donor-recipient similarity was low but rose over the first year, and the later blood repertoires were often dominated by donor CD8+ memory clones. Across fewer than 55 patients, TRB clonality was highly associated with recipient CMV seropositivity and CMV reactivation, and PTCy diversity was similar to diversity in CNI/methotrexate controls. The TRB repertoires of T cells infiltrating skin or GI tract showed only limited overlap with the TRB repertoires of T cells in blood.

On this clone: It has no known antigen specificity. Base qualities were left out, and no much larger clone turns up one base away.

Related bone marrow donors provided peripheral blood samples on the day of marrow donation. Mononuclear cells from peripheral blood and bone marrow were separated by Ficoll-Hypaque density centrifugation and then cryopreserved. CD4+ and CD8+ T cells, including naive and memory subsets, were sorted by FACS on a FACSAria II. TRB sequencing was run on genomic DNA with either the immunoSEQ assay at survey resolution or the hsTCRB kit. Per the source publication's procedure: The immunoSEQ software handled initial read processing, and the LymphoSeq R package was used for repertoire analyses. Clonality was calculated as 1 minus normalized Shannon entropy, and the Gini coefficient was also calculated for each TRB dataset. To infer phenotypes in unsorted samples, TRB sequences from sorted subsets of the recipient or donor were mapped onto the unsorted samples of the same recipient. TCRdb's version of the immuneACCESS table is confined to in-frame rearrangements and falls short of the full clone set. An unresolved V gene accounts for under half of the shortfall where checked; the remainder is of unknown origin. V, J and clone size were drawn from that table, and D and trimming were deduced from the DNA. The sample data list under 20,000 clones, and 75% to 90% of these were observed just once. The biggest ten clones account for 7.5% to 9.5% of the sample.

CDR1 and CDR2 are drawn from the germline V gene (reference sequence): GTSNPN, SVGIG. CDR3 length: 17 amino acids, cysteine to phenylalanine. Only the CDR3 DNA stays, 51 bases, in frame from base 1. Trimming takes 0 bases off V and 6 bases off J; junction bases not matched to a gene: 15. The chain is assembled from TRBV30 and TRBJ2-3; TRBD1 matches 7 bases in the middle. The TCR comes from a young man in good health and a related stem cell transplant donor. Sequencing was done on a sample of memory CD4+ T cells sorted from blood. At the DNA level, the sequence is TGTGCCTGGAGTGTACCCGACAGGGTCAATATTTTCGATACGCAGTATTTT. It translates as CAWSVPDRVNIFDTQYF.